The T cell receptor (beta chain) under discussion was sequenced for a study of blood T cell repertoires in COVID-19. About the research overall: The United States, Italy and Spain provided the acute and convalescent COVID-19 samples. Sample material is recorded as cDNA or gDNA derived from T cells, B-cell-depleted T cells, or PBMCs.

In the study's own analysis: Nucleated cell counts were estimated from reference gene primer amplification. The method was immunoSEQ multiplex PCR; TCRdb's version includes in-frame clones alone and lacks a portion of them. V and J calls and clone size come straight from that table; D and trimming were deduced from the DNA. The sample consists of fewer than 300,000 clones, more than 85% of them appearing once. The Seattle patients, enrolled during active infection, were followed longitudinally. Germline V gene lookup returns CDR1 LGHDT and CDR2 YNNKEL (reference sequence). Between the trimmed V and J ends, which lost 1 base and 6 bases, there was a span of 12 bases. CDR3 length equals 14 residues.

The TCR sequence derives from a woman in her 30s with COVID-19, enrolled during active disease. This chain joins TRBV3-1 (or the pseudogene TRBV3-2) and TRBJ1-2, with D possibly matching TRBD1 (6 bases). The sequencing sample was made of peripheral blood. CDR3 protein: CASSQVVAGDGYTF. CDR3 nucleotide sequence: TGTGCCAGCAGCCAAGTAGTGGCAGGGGATGGCTACACCTTC.